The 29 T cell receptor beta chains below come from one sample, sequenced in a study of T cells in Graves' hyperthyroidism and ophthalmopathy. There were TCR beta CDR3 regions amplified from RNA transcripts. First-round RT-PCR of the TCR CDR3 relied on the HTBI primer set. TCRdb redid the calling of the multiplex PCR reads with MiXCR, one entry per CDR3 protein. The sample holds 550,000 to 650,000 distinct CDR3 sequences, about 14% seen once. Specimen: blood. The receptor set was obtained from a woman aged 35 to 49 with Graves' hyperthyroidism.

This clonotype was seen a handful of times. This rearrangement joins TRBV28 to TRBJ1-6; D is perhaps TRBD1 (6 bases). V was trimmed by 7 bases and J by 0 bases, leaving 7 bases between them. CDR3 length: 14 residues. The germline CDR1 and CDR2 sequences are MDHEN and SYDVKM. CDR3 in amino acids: CASKDSSYNSPLHF. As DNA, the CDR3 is TGTGCCAGCAAGGACAGCTCCTATAATTCACCCCTCCACTTT.

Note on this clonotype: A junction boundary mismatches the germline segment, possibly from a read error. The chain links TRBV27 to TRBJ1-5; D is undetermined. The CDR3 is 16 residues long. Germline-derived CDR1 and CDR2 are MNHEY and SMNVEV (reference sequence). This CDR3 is CASSQDLTHSNQSQHF. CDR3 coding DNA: TGTGCCAGCAGCCAAGACTTGACTCATAGCAATCAGTCCCAGCATTTT.

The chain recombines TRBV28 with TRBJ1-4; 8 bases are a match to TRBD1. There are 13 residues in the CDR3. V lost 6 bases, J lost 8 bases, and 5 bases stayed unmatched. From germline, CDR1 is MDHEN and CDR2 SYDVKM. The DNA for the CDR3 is TGTGCCAGCAGCGGGGACAGGAACGAAAAACTGTTTTTT. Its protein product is CASSGDRNEKLFF.

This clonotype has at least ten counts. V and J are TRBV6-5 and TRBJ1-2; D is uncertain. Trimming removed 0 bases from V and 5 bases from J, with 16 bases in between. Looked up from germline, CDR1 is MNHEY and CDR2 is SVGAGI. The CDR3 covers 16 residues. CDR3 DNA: TGTGCCAGCAGTTACTCGACTTGGACTTCGAAGTATGGCTACACCTTC. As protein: CASSYSTWTSKYGYTF.

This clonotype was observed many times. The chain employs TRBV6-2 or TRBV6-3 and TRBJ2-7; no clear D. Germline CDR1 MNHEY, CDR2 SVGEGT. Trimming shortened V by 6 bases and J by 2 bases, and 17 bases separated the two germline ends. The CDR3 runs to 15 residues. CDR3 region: CASRTLGQLTYEQYF. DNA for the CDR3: TGTGCCAGCAGAACCCTTGGCCAACTGACCTACGAGCAGTACTTC.

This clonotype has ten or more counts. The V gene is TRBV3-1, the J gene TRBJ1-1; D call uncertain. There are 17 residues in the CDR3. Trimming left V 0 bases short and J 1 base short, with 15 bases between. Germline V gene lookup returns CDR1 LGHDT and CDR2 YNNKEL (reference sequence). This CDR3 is CASSQDVVPSENTEAFF. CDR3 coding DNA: TGTGCCAGCAGCCAAGATGTCGTCCCGAGTGAGAACACTGAAGCTTTCTTT.

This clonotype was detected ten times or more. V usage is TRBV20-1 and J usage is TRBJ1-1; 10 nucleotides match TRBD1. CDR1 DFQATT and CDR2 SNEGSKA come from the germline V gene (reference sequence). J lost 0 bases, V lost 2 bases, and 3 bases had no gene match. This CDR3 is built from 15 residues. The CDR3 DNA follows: TGCAGTGCTAGACCTGGGACAGGGGTGAACACTGAAGCTTTCTTT. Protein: CSARPGTGVNTEAFF.

CDR3 in amino acids: CASSSNQPKGQGANEKLFF. As DNA, the CDR3 is TGTGCCAGCAGTTCTAACCAGCCCAAGGGTCAGGGTGCTAATGAAAAACTGTTTTTT. This rearrangement joins TRBV27 to TRBJ1-4; D is perhaps TRBD1 (5 bases). Per the germline V gene, CDR1 is MNHEY and CDR2 is SMNVEV (reference sequence). The CDR3 sequence is 19 residues long. V was trimmed by 4 bases and J by 3 bases, leaving 24 bases between them.

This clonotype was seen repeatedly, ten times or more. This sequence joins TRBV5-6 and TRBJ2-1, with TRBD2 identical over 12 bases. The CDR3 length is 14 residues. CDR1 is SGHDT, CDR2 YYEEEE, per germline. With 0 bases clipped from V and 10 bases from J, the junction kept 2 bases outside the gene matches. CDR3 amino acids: CASSLASGREEQFF. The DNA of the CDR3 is TGTGCCAGCAGCTTGGCTAGCGGGAGGGAAGAGCAGTTCTTC.

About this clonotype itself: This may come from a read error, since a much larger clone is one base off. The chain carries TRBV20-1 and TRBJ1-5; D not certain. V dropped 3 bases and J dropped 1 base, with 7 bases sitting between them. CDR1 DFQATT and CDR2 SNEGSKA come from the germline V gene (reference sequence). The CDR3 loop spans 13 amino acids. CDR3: CSASRRSNQPQHF. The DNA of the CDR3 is TGCAGTGCTAGTCGGAGGAGCAATCAGCCCCAGCATTTT.

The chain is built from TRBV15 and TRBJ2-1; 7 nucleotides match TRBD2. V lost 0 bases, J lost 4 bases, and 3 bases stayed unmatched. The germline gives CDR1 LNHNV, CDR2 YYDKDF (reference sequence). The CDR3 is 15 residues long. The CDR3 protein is CATSREREPYNEQFF. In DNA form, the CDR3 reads TGTGCCACCAGCAGAGAGCGGGAGCCTTACAATGAGCAGTTCTTC.

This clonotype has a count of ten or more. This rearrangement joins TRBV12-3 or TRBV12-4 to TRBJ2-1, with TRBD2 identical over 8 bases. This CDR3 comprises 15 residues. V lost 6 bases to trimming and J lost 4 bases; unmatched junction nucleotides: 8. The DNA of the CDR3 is TGTGCCAGCAGGGGGGACGGGGGGGCATACAATGAGCAGTTCTTC. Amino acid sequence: CASRGDGGAYNEQFF.

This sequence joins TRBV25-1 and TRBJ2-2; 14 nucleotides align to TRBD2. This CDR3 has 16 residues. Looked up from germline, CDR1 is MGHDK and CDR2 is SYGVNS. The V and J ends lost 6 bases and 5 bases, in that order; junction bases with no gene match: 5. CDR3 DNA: TGTGCCAGCAGACAAGGACTAGCGGGAGGAACCGGGGAGCTGTTTTTT. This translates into CASRQGLAGGTGELFF. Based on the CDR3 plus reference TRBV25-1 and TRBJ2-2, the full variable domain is EADIYQTPRYLVIGTGKKITLECSQTMGHDKMYWYQQDPGMELHLIHYSYGVNSTEKGDLSSESTVSRIRTEHFPLTLESARPSHTSQYLCASRQGLAGGTGELFFGEGSRLTVL.

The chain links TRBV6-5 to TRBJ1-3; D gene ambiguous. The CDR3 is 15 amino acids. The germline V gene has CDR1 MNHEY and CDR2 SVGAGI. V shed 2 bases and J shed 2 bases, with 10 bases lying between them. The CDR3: CASSYGQVAGNTIYF. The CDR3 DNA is TGTGCCAGCAGTTACGGGCAGGTCGCTGGAAACACCATATATTTT.

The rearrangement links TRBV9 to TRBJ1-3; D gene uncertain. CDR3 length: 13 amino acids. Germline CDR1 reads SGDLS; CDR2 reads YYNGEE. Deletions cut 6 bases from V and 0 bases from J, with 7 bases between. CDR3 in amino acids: CASNRGSGNTIYF. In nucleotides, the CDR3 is TGTGCCAGCAACCGGGGCTCTGGAAACACCATATATTTT.

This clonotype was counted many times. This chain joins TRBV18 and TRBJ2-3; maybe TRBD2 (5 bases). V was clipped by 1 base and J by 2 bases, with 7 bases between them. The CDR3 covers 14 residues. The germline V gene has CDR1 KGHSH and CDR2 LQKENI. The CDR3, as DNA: TGTGCCAGCTCACCACGACGGGACACAGATACGCAGTATTTT. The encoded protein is CASSPRRDTDTQYF.

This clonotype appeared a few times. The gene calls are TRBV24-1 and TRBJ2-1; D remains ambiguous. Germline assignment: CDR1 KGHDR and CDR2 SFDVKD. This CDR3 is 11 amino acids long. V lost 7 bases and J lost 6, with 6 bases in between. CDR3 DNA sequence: TGTGCCACCAGGACGGTCAATGAGCAGTTCTTC. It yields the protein CATRTVNEQFF.

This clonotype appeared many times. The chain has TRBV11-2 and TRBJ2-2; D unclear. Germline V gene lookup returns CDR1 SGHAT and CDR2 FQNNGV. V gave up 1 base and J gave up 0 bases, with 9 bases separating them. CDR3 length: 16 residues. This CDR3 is CASSLVATPNTGELFF. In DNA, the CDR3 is TGTGCCAGCAGCTTAGTGGCCACTCCGAACACCGGGGAGCTGTTTTTT. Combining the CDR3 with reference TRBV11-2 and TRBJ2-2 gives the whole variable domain EAGVAQSPRYKIIEKRQSVAFWCNPISGHATLYWYQQILGQGPKLLIQFQNNGVVDDSQLPKDRFSAERLKGVDSTLKIQPAKLEDSAVYLCASSLVATPNTGELFFGEGSRLTVL.

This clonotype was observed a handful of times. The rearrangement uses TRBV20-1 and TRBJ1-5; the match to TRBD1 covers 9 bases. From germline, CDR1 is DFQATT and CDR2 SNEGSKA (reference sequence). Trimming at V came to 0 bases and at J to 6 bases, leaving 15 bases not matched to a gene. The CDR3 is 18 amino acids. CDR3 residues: CSARDYQDRDRDFQPQHF. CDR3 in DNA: TGCAGTGCTAGAGATTATCAAGACCGGGACAGGGATTTTCAGCCCCAGCATTTT.

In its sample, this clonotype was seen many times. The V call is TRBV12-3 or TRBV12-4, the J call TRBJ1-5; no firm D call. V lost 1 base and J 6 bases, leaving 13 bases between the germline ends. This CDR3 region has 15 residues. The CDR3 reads CASSLEDLNGQPQHF. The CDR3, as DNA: TGTGCCAGCAGTTTAGAGGACTTGAACGGTCAGCCCCAGCATTTT.

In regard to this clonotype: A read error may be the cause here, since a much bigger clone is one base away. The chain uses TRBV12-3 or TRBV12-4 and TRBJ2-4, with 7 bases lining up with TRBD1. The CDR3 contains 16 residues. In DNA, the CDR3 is TGTGCCGGCAGCCCGACAGGGAATTTAGCCAAAAACATTCAGTACTTC. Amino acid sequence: CAGSPTGNLAKNIQYF.

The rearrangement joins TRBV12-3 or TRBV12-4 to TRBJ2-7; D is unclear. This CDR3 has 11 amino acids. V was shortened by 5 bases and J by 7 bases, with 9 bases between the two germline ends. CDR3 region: CASSGIKEQYF. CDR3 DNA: TGTGCCAGCAGTGGGATCAAGGAGCAGTACTTC.

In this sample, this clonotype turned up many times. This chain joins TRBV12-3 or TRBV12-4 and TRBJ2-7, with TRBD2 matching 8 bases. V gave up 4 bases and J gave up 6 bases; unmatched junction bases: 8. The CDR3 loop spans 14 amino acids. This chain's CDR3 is CASSSGTRTSEQYF. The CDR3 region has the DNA TGTGCCAGCAGTTCCGGGACTAGGACCTCCGAGCAGTACTTC.

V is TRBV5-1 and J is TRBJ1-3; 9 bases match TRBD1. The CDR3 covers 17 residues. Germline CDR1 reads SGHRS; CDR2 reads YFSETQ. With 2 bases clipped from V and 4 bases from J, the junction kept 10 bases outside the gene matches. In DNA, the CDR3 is TGCGCCAGCAGCTTTTCCGGGCCCGGACAGGGGGGAAACACCATATATTTT. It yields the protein CASSFSGPGQGGNTIYF.

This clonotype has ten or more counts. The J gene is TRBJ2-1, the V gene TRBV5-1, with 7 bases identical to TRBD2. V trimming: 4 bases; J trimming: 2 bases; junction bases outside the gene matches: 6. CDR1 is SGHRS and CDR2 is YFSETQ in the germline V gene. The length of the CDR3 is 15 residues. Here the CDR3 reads CASSHPSGTYNEQFF. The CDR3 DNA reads TGCGCCAGCAGCCACCCTAGCGGTACCTACAATGAGCAGTTCTTC. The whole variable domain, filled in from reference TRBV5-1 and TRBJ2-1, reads KAGVTQTPRYLIKTRGQQVTLSCSPISGHRSVSWYQQTPGQGLQFLFEYFSETQRNKGNFPGRFSGRQFSNSRSEMNVSTLELGDSALYLCASSHPSGTYNEQFFGPGTRLTVL.

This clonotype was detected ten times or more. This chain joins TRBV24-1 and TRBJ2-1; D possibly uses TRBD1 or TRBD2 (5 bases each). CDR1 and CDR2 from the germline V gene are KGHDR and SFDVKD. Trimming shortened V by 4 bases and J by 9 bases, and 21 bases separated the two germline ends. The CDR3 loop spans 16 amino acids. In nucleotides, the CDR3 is TGTGCCACCAGTGACAGCCGGGGCTCGGGCGTAGTTGAGCAGTTCTTC. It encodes CATSDSRGSGVVEQFF.

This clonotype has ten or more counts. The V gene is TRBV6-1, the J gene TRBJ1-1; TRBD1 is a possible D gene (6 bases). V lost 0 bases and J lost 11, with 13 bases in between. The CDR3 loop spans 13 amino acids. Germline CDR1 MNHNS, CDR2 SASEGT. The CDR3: CASSEAQGFGAFF. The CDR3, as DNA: TGTGCCAGCAGTGAAGCCCAGGGGTTTGGGGCTTTCTTT.

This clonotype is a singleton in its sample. The CDR3 reads CASSLTGYEQFF. In DNA form, the CDR3 reads TGTGCCAGCAGTCTAACAGGTTACGAGCAGTTCTTC. The chain employs TRBV6-2 or TRBV6-3 and TRBJ2-7; weak D call: TRBD1 (5 bases). The J call is in doubt because the DNA end fits TRBJ2-1 better. The CDR3 runs 12 residues. CDR1 and CDR2 from the germline V gene are MNHEY and SVGEGT.

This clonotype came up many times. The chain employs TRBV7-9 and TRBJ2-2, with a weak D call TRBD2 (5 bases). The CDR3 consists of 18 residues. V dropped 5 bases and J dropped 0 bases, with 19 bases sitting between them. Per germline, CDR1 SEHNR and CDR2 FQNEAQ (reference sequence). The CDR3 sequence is CASSPTDAGLANTGELFF. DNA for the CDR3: TGTGCCAGCAGCCCCACCGACGCAGGACTTGCGAACACCGGGGAGCTGTTTTTT.